This passage covers 25 T cell receptor beta chains from one sample sequenced in a study of technical replicates of blood from a handful of donors listed by TCRdb under 2017. The protocol used for the library was the immunoSEQ multiplex PCR assay. In TCRdb, the immuneACCESS table is reduced to in-frame sequences with V and J assigned. These tables do not hold every clone; where another copy was compared, an unresolved V gene accounts for under half, and the others remain unexplained. The sample table contains under 85,000 clones; only one count was recorded for 80% to 95% of them. The top ten hold approximately 0.4% of the sample. Source material: T cells isolated from PBMCs. The source is a human donor in good health. Some clones in this sample may be carry-over from other donors' samples.

The CDR3 DNA sequence: TGTGCCAGTAGTATTATCCTTAGCGGAGACTACGAGCAGTACTTC. Its translation: CASSIILSGDYEQYF. This rearrangement joins TRBV19 to TRBJ2-7; TRBD2 is a possible D gene (6 bases). The V end lost 3 bases, the J end lost 3 bases, and 15 bases lay between the germline ends. The CDR3 is made up of 15 amino acids. Germline values: CDR1 LNHDA, CDR2 SQIVND (reference sequence).

In regard to this clone: At one of its ends the junction is not consistent with the germline gene, which may arise from a read error. The chain carries TRBV29-1 and TRBJ1-1, with 7 positions matching TRBD1. CDR1 is SQVTM and CDR2 is ANQGSEA in the germline V gene. CDR3 length: 14 amino acids. The CDR3: CSAEDRERNTEAFF. CDR3 DNA: TGCAGCGCTGAAGACAGGGAAAGGAACACTGAAGCTTTCTTT. The complete variable domain, with remaining parts taken from reference TRBV29-1 and TRBJ1-1, reads SAVISQKPSRDICQRGTSLTIQCQVDSQVTMMFWYRQQPGQSLTLIATANQGSEATYESGFVIDKFPISRPNLTFSTLTVSNMSPEDSSIYLCSAEDRERNTEAFFGQGTRLTVV.

The rearrangement links TRBV5-1 to TRBJ2-1, with 8 bases aligning to TRBD2. Per the germline V gene, CDR1 is SGHRS and CDR2 is YFSETQ. V dropped 0 bases and J dropped 7; count of bases not matched to a gene: 9. CDR3 length: 16 amino acids. The CDR3 sequence is CASSLVTGTRGNEQFF. In nucleotides, the CDR3 is TGCGCCAGCAGCTTGGTGACCGGGACTAGGGGAAATGAGCAGTTCTTC.

The chain has TRBV5-1 and TRBJ2-2; 8 bases match TRBD1. Unmatched junction bases numbered 2, after V lost 3 bases and J lost 1 base. Germline lookup yields CDR1 SGHRS and CDR2 YFSETQ. This CDR3 has 15 amino acids. The CDR3 nucleotides read TGCGCCAGCAGCTGGGGACAGGAGAACACCGGGGAGCTGTTTTTT. Translated: CASSWGQENTGELFF.

The chain links TRBV11-2 to TRBJ2-5, with a weak D call TRBD2 (6 bases). Trimming shortened V by 5 bases and J by 4 bases, and 14 bases separated the two germline ends. Germline V gene sequence: CDR1 SGHAT, CDR2 FQNNGV. This CDR3 is 14 amino acids long. The CDR3 here is CASSRQRATETQYF. CDR3 nucleotides: TGTGCCAGCAGCCGCCAGCGGGCGACAGAGACCCAGTACTTC.

In its sample, this clone was seen once. This chain joins TRBV6-1 and TRBJ2-7; 9 positions match TRBD1. V lost 2 bases, J lost 2 bases, and 4 bases stayed unmatched. Germline CDR1 and CDR2: MNHNS and SASEGT. The CDR3 is made up of 15 amino acids. The chain's CDR3 is CASSEYWTGAYEQYF. In DNA form, the CDR3 reads TGTGCCAGCAGTGAATATTGGACAGGGGCCTACGAGCAGTACTTC.

This chain uses TRBV7-9 with TRBJ2-7; D not resolved. The CDR3 sequence is 12 residues long. Trimming pared 0 bases from V and 5 bases from J, leaving 5 bases between. Looked up from germline, CDR1 is SEHNR and CDR2 is FQNEAQ (reference sequence). The CDR3 sequence is CASSLARDEQYF. The CDR3 region has the DNA TGTGCCAGCAGCTTAGCCCGGGACGAGCAGTACTTC.

The genes are TRBV19 and TRBJ1-3, with D possibly TRBD1 on 6 matching bases. Trimming shortened V by 6 bases and J by 0 bases, and 12 bases separated the two germline ends. The CDR3 is 15 amino acids. Germline V gene data show CDR1 as LNHDA and CDR2 as SQIVND (reference sequence). CDR3 loop: CASRTGGDSGNTIYF. CDR3 coding DNA: TGTGCCAGTAGGACAGGAGGCGACTCTGGAAACACCATATATTTT.

This clone came up a few times. The rearrangement links TRBV19 to TRBJ1-1; weak D call: TRBD1 (5 bases). The CDR3 runs 14 residues. From germline, CDR1 is LNHDA and CDR2 SQIVND (reference sequence). Trimming took 3 bases from V and 4 from J, leaving 12 bases between them. The CDR3 bases are TGTGCCAGTAGTATTCGGGGGGAACCCACTGAAGCTTTCTTT. It encodes CASSIRGEPTEAFF.

The J gene is TRBJ1-2, the V gene TRBV19; TRBD1 matches at 8 bases. The CDR3 has 14 residues. Germline V CDR1 and CDR2: LNHDA, SQIVND (reference sequence). The V and J ends lost 5 bases and 4 bases, in that order; junction bases with no gene match: 6. The CDR3 bases are TGTGCCAGTAGTTCGACAGGGGAACTCTATGGCTACACCTTC. Its protein product is CASSSTGELYGYTF.

The chain uses TRBV5-6 and TRBJ2-5; TRBD2 agrees at 13 bases. The CDR3 length is 15 residues. Germline V gives CDR1 SGHDT, CDR2 YYEEEE. Unmatched junction bases numbered 2, after V lost 4 bases and J lost 2 bases. The CDR3 region is CASSTGLAGQETQYF. CDR3 nucleotides: TGTGCCAGCAGCACGGGACTAGCGGGACAAGAGACCCAGTACTTC.

The chain combines TRBV5-1 with TRBJ2-5, with D tentatively TRBD1 (5 bases). Trimming left V 2 bases short and J 3 bases short, with 5 bases between. CDR3 length equals 12 residues. CDR1 SGHRS and CDR2 YFSETQ come from the germline V gene. In nucleotides, the CDR3 is TGCGCCAGCAGCTTAGGGGAAGAGACCCAGTACTTC. Protein sequence: CASSLGEETQYF.

This rearrangement joins TRBV27 to TRBJ1-5; D may be TRBD1 (5 bases). The CDR3 has 15 amino acids. Germline-derived CDR1 and CDR2 are MNHEY and SMNVEV (reference sequence). With 8 bases removed from V and 0 bases from J, the gap between germline ends came to 14 bases. This chain's CDR3 is CASGATAYSNQPQHF. CDR3 coding DNA: TGTGCCAGCGGAGCGACAGCGTATAGCAATCAGCCCCAGCATTTT.

The V and J genes are TRBV6-1 and TRBJ1-1; D uncertain. Trimming removed 4 bases at V and 7 bases at J, with 13 bases between. The CDR3 contains 13 residues. Germline values: CDR1 MNHNS, CDR2 SASEGT. As DNA, the CDR3 is TGTGCCAGCAGTGGTTGGACGGAGGGTGAAGCTTTCTTT. This sequence encodes CASSGWTEGEAFF.

The V gene is TRBV6-1, the J gene TRBJ1-2, with D possibly being TRBD1 (5 bases). The CDR3 covers 12 residues. V was cut by 11 bases and J by 2 bases, with 12 bases left in between. CDR1 MNHNS and CDR2 SASEGT come from the germline V gene. The CDR3 here is CAAGRGNYGYTF. The CDR3 bases are TGTGCCGCAGGGCGGGGGAACTATGGCTACACCTTC.

The rearrangement joins TRBV7-3 to TRBJ2-2, with TRBD1 as a possible D gene (5 bases). V was clipped by 2 bases and J by 0 bases, with 10 bases between them. Germline assignment: CDR1 SGHTA and CDR2 FQGTGA. The CDR3 runs to 16 residues. CDR3 residues: CASSLHSGTNTGELFF. CDR3 nucleotide sequence: TGTGCCAGCAGCTTACATTCAGGGACGAACACCGGGGAGCTGTTTTTT.

Here the CDR3 reads CASSVEGETGNTIYF. CDR3 DNA: TGTGCCAGCAGCGTTGAGGGGGAAACTGGAAACACCATATATTTT. V and J are TRBV9 and TRBJ1-3, with a tentative D call TRBD1 (6 bases). CDR3 length: 15 amino acids. CDR1 and CDR2 from the germline V gene are SGDLS and YYNGEE. V lost 2 bases, J lost 2 bases, and 11 bases lay in between.

This chain joins TRBV27 and TRBJ2-7; 7 bases align to TRBD1. J gave up 2 bases and V 2 bases, and 9 bases lay outside the gene matches. CDR3 length: 16 residues. Germline assignment: CDR1 MNHEY and CDR2 SMNVEV (reference sequence). The CDR3 coding sequence is TGTGCCAGCAGTTTAGGATTAGGGGGCCTAACCTACGAGCAGTACTTC. This sequence encodes CASSLGLGGLTYEQYF.

The V and J genes are TRBV18 and TRBJ2-4; TRBD1 aligns across 7 bases. Germline CDR1 is KGHSH and CDR2 is LQKENI. V was pared by 1 base and J by 0 bases, with 3 bases of the junction left unmatched. The CDR3 contains 16 residues. The CDR3 loop reads CASSPLRGLAKNIQYF. In nucleotides, the CDR3 is TGTGCCAGCTCACCACTGAGGGGGCTAGCCAAAAACATTCAGTACTTC.

The chain couples TRBV5-4 to TRBJ1-1; no clear D. V shed 8 bases and J shed 4 bases, with 15 bases lying between them. Germline V gene sequence: CDR1 SGHNT, CDR2 YYREEE (reference sequence). This CDR3 comprises 13 residues. The CDR3 DNA sequence: TGTGCCAGGGGGTCGGGGAGGCCCACTGAAGCTTTCTTT. It translates to CARGSGRPTEAFF.

The chain joins TRBV4-1 to TRBJ2-7; 7 nucleotides match TRBD1. The germline CDR1 and CDR2 sequences are MGHRA and YSYEKL. V lost 3 bases to trimming and J lost 4 bases; unmatched junction nucleotides: 9. The CDR3 is made up of 15 amino acids. The DNA of the CDR3 is TGCGCCAGCAGCCACCTCGACAGGGATCAGTACGAGCAGTACTTC. Translation: CASSHLDRDQYEQYF.

The V gene is TRBV19, the J gene TRBJ2-1, with D tentatively TRBD2 (6 bases). CDR1 is LNHDA, CDR2 SQIVND, per germline (reference sequence). V lost 5 bases and J 9 bases, leaving 17 bases between the germline ends. CDR3 length: 14 amino acids. The CDR3 sequence: CASSPGYGRTEQFF. DNA of the CDR3: TGTGCCAGTAGTCCGGGGTACGGGAGAACTGAGCAGTTCTTC.

The chain combines TRBV9 with TRBJ2-3; 10 bases match TRBD2. The germline V gene encodes CDR1 SGDLS and CDR2 YYNGEE. This CDR3 comprises 16 residues. Unmatched junction bases numbered 8, after V lost 3 bases and J lost 4 bases. DNA of the CDR3: TGTGCCAGCAGCGAGGGAGCGGGAGGGACCCCAGATACGCAGTATTTT. Encoded protein: CASSEGAGGTPDTQYF.

This clone was recorded only once. The chain links TRBV9 to TRBJ1-1, with 11 bases lining up with TRBD1. CDR3 length: 17 residues. Germline V gene sequence: CDR1 SGDLS, CDR2 YYNGEE. J lost 9 bases, V lost 4 bases, and 17 bases had no gene match. CDR3: CASSPGTGGRFLDQAFF. CDR3 sequence (DNA): TGTGCCAGCAGCCCGGGGACAGGGGGAAGGTTTCTGGATCAAGCTTTCTTT. Filled out from reference TRBV9 and TRBJ1-1, the complete variable domain reads DSGVTQTPKHLITATGQRVTLRCSPRSGDLSVYWYQQSLDQGLQFLIQYYNGEERAKGNILERFSAQQFPDLHSELNLSSLELGDSALYFCASSPGTGGRFLDQAFFGQGTRLTVV.

The chain uses TRBV28 and TRBJ2-1; 7 bases fit TRBD2. Germline V CDR1 and CDR2: MDHEN, SYDVKM. Unmatched junction bases numbered 10, after V lost 10 bases and J lost 7 bases. This CDR3 contains 13 residues. CDR3 nucleotides: TGTGCCATCGCGTCGCTAGCGGTAAATGAGCAGTTCTTC. It translates to CAIASLAVNEQFF.